This T cell receptor (delta chain) stems from a study of γδ T cells in repeated Plasmodium falciparum infection. The study's findings and limits: Many TCRgamma sequences overlapped between individuals in stable Vgamma9/Vdelta2+ repertoires.

TCRdb redid the clone calls on the multiplex PCR reads with CATT. The repertoire includes about 50,000 delta-chain clones, about 2% of them detected once, and roughly 25% sits in the top ten. In regard to this clone: Antigen specificity is unknown. The likely explanation is a read error, given a far larger clone one base away. At the DNA level, this CDR3 is encoded by other sequences in the same sample as well.

The V segment lost 1 base and the J segment 5 bases; nucleotides outside the gene matches: 7. Germline V gene lookup returns CDR1 GEAIGNYY and CDR2 EKD. The CDR3 is made up of 15 amino acids. Flow sorting of PBMC yielded separate Vgamma9/Vdelta2+ and Vdelta2-negative gammadelta T cell populations for bulk repertoire analysis. This clonotype was sampled from a pool of human donors (malaria-infected and uninfected, not separated). The sample was gamma-delta T cells from blood. This chain connects TRDV2 to TRDJ1; 9 bases map to TRDD3. The J gene is absent in TCRdb and was assigned here via DNA matching to germline. CDR3 sequence: CACDTVEGIRDKLIF. CDR3 nucleotide sequence: TGTGCCTGTGACACTGTGGAGGGGATACGGGATAAACTCATCTTT.